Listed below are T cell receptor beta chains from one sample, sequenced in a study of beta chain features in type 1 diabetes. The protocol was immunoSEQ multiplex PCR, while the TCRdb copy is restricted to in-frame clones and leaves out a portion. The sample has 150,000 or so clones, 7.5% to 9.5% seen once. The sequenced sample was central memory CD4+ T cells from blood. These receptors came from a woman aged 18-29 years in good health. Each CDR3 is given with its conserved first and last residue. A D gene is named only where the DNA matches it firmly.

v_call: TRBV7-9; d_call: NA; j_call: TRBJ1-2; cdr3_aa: CASSFLDRPSYGYTF
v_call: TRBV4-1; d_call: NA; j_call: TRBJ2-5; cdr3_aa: CASSQDPTSQETQYF
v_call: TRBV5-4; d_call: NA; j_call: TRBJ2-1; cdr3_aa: CASSLEEAAYNEQFF
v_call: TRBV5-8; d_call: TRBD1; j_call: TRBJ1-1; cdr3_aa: CASSHRDRGWIGTEAFF
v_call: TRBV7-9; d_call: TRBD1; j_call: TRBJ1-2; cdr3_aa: CASSWGQGGGYTF
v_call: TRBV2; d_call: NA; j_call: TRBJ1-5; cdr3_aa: CASRGHSTSQPQHF
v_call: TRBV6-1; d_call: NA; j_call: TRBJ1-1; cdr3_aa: CASRRGLDEAFF
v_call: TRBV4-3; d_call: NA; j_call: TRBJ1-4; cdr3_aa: CASSQGGPDRSNEKLFF
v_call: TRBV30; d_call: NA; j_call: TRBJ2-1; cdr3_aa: CAWSAPGLKGPAGEQFF
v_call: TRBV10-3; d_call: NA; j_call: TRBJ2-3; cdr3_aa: CAISDGREADTQYF
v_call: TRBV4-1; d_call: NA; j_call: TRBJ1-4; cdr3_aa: CASSQEGGGGEKLFF
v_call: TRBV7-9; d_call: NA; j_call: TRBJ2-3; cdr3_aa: CASKPTETSTQYF
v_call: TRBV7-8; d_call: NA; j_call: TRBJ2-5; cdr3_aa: CASSSATGRQETQYF
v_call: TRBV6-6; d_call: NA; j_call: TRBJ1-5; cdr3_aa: CASSPWGGTSQPQHF
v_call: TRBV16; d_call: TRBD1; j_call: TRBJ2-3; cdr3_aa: CASSPWDRGTDTQYF
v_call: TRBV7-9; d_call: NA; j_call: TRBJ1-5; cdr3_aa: CASSLSGRGSNQPQHF
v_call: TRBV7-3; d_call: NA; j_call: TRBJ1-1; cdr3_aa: CASSLRGYGTEAFF
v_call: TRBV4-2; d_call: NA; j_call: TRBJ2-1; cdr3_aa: CASSQSVAASYNEQFF
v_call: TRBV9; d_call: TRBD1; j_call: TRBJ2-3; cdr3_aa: CASNRTGDTDTQYF
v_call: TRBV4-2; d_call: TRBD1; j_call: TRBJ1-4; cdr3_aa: CASSPSRTGGNEKLFF
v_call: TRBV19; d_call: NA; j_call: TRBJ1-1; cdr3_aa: CASSPHRQVGTEAFF
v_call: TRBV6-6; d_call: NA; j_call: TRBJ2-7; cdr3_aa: CASTNPTASYEQYF
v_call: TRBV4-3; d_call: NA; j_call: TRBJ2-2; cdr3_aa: CASSQDRVETGELFF
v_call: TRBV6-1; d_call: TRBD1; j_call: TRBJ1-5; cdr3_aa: CASKGALFSNQPQHF
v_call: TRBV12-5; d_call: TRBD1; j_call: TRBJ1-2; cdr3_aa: CASDKTTGGSGSHGYTF
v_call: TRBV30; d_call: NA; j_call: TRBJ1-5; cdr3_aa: CAWSGRGLYNQPQHF
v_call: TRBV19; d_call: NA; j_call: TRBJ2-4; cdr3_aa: CASTEEGTLKNIQYF
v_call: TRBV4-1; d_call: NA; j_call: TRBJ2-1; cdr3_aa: CASSQIDIVSYNEQFF
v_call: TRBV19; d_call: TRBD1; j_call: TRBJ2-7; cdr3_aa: CASRDRGHEQYF
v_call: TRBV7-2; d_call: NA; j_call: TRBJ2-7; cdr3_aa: CASSVSYEQYF
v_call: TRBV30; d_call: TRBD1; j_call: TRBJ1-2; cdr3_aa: CAWNRGADYGYTF
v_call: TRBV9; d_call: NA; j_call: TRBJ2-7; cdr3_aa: CASSVDGTDYYEQYF
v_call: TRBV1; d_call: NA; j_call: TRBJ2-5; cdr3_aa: CTSSQDEWLAGGKETQYF
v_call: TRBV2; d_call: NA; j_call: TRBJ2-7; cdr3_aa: CASSGRGQSREQYF
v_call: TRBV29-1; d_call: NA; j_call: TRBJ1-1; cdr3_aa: CSVTVGVAEAFF